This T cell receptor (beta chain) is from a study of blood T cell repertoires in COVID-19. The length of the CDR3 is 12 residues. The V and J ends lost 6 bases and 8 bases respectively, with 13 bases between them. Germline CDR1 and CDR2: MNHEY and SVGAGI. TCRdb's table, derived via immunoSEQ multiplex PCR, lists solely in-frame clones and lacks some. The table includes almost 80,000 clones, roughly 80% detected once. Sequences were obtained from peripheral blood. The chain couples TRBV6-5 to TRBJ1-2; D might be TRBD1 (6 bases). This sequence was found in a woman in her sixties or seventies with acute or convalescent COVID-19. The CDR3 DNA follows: TGTGCCAGCAGCGGCCCAGGGGAAGGCTACACCTTC. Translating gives CASSGPGEGYTF.